These 17 T cell receptor beta chains came from one sample sequenced in a study of control samples from healthy donors and cancer patients. The table came from immunoSEQ multiplex PCR; TCRdb's copy has only in-frame clones and leaves some out. The sample holds 120,000 or so clones, roughly 90% seen once. Sequencing was carried out using blood. The receptors here all came from a man aged 18 to 30 in good health.

The chain combines TRBV11-1 with TRBJ2-1; D not resolved. The CDR3 runs to 13 residues. Per the germline V gene, CDR1 is SGHAT and CDR2 is FQDESV (reference sequence). V was cut by 2 bases and J by 2 bases, with 4 bases left in between. CDR3 residues: CASSLTPYNEQFF. In nucleotides, the CDR3 is TGTGCCAGCAGCTTAACTCCCTACAATGAGCAGTTCTTC.

The chain recombines TRBV28 with TRBJ2-2; TRBD1 is a possible D gene (6 bases). The CDR3 contains 15 residues. Trimming removed 4 bases at V and 5 bases at J, with 14 bases between. Germline values: CDR1 MDHEN, CDR2 SYDVKM. CDR3 nucleotide sequence: TGTGCCAGCAGTTCCCCATTACAGGGTACCGGGGAGCTGTTTTTT. Amino acids: CASSSPLQGTGELFF.

CDR3 loop: CASSSSENQPQHF. CDR3 DNA sequence: TGTGCCAGCAGTTCCTCAGAGAATCAGCCCCAGCATTTT. The chain is built from TRBV6-5 and TRBJ1-5, with unresolved D. The CDR3 runs to 13 residues. Germline V gene lookup returns CDR1 MNHEY and CDR2 SVGAGI. V dropped 4 bases and J dropped 4 bases, with 8 bases sitting between them.

This clone showed up just once. This chain uses TRBV4-2 with TRBJ1-1; D unresolved. The length of the CDR3 is 15 residues. CDR1 and CDR2 (germline): LGHNA, YNFKEQ. Trimming removed 1 base at V and 1 base at J, with 10 bases between. The CDR3 sequence: CASSQGETTNTEAFF. CDR3 coding DNA: TGTGCCAGCAGCCAAGGTGAGACTACGAACACTGAAGCTTTCTTT.

This chain joins TRBV10-3 and TRBJ1-1; D is ambiguous. The germline V gene has CDR1 ENHRY and CDR2 SYGVKD. Between the trimmed V and J ends, which lost 5 bases and 4 bases, there was a span of 8 bases. This CDR3 is built from 12 residues. As DNA, the CDR3 is TGTGCCATCAGTTCGGCTTCCACTGAAGCTTTCTTT. Translating it yields CAISSASTEAFF.

This clone has just one count. The chain combines TRBV6-5 with TRBJ2-2, with 8 bases identical to TRBD1. Germline trimming cut 7 bases from V and 4 bases from J; bases unmatched to any gene: 8. The CDR3 is made up of 15 amino acids. The germline gives CDR1 MNHEY, CDR2 SVGAGI. CDR3 amino acids: CASTATGGSTGELFF. The CDR3 coding sequence is TGTGCCAGCACCGCCACAGGGGGGAGCACCGGGGAGCTGTTTTTT.

This clone was recorded many times. The rearrangement uses TRBV9 and TRBJ2-2; possibly TRBD1 for D (7 bases). The V end lost 1 base, the J end lost 5 bases, and 18 bases lay between the germline ends. The CDR3 covers 17 residues. Germline CDR1 and CDR2: SGDLS and YYNGEE. The CDR3 protein is CASSVYPGGPGTGELFF. CDR3 bases: TGTGCCAGCAGCGTATATCCAGGGGGGCCCGGGACCGGGGAGCTGTTTTTT.

This clone has just one count. The V and J genes are TRBV5-1 and TRBJ2-3, with TRBD2 identical over 8 bases. Germline-derived CDR1 and CDR2 are SGHRS and YFSETQ. The CDR3 is 20 residues long. V trimming: 4 bases; J trimming: 6 bases; junction bases outside the gene matches: 25. DNA for the CDR3: TGCGCCAGCAGCCCATGGGGGTTCAGCGAAGCGGGAGTTGGTTTTGATACGCAGTATTTT. Protein product: CASSPWGFSEAGVGFDTQYF.

The rearrangement links TRBV5-1 to TRBJ2-4, with TRBD1 matching 8 bases. This CDR3 has 16 residues. Looked up from germline, CDR1 is SGHRS and CDR2 is YFSETQ. The V and J ends lost 0 bases and 3 bases, in that order; junction bases with no gene match: 5. CDR3 residues: CASSLGAGQGKNIQYF. CDR3 coding DNA: TGCGCCAGCAGCTTGGGGGCCGGACAGGGCAAAAACATTCAGTACTTC. The full variable domain, completed using reference TRBV5-1 and TRBJ2-4, is KAGVTQTPRYLIKTRGQQVTLSCSPISGHRSVSWYQQTPGQGLQFLFEYFSETQRNKGNFPGRFSGRQFSNSRSEMNVSTLELGDSALYLCASSLGAGQGKNIQYFGAGTRLSVL.

The V call is TRBV27, the J call TRBJ1-6; 12 nucleotides line up with TRBD1. The CDR3 consists of 17 residues. From germline, CDR1 is MNHEY and CDR2 SMNVEV (reference sequence). Trimming took 2 bases from V and 10 from J; bases not matched to a gene: 9. The CDR3 sequence is CASSLKGTGGSRSPLHF. Here the CDR3 DNA reads TGTGCCAGCAGTTTAAAGGGGACAGGGGGCTCTAGATCACCCCTCCACTTT.

This clone was detected once. This chain joins TRBV25-1 and TRBJ2-1; tentative D call: TRBD2 (5 bases). There are 12 residues in the CDR3. Trimming stripped 5 bases from V and 6 bases from J, with 8 bases between. The germline gives CDR1 MGHDK, CDR2 SYGVNS. This CDR3 reads CASSKAANEQFF. The CDR3 DNA reads as TGTGCCAGCAGTAAAGCGGCCAATGAGCAGTTCTTC.

This chain joins TRBV5-1 and TRBJ1-1; D ambiguous. Germline V CDR1 and CDR2: SGHRS, YFSETQ. The CDR3 has 15 residues. Trimming took 3 bases from V and 1 from J, leaving 13 bases between them. This chain's CDR3 is CASSWSTRRNTEAFF. In DNA, the CDR3 is TGCGCCAGCAGCTGGAGCACACGGAGGAACACTGAAGCTTTCTTT. The full variable domain, in which reference TRBV5-1 and TRBJ1-1 provide the parts outside the CDR3, is KAGVTQTPRYLIKTRGQQVTLSCSPISGHRSVSWYQQTPGQGLQFLFEYFSETQRNKGNFPGRFSGRQFSNSRSEMNVSTLELGDSALYLCASSWSTRRNTEAFFGQGTRLTVV.

CDR3 residues: CASSPTGFLDGYTF. The CDR3 DNA is TGTGCCAGCAGCCCTACAGGGTTTCTGGACGGCTACACCTTC. The chain joins TRBV7-8 to TRBJ1-2; D possibly corresponds to TRBD1 (6 bases). Germline lookup yields CDR1 SGHVS and CDR2 FQNEAQ. The V end lost 5 bases, the J end lost 8 bases, and 18 bases lay between the germline ends. The CDR3 extends over 14 amino acids.

This chain uses TRBV29-1 with TRBJ2-6, with TRBD2 matching 7 bases. The germline V gene has CDR1 SQVTM and CDR2 ANQGSEA. The CDR3 covers 19 residues. V lost 0 bases to trimming and J lost 2 bases; unmatched junction nucleotides: 13. The CDR3 sequence is CSVEDRGSSGKPGANVLTF. For the CDR3, the DNA is TGCAGCGTTGAAGATCGGGGGTCTAGCGGAAAACCTGGGGCCAACGTCCTGACTTTC. The variable domain in full, with the rest retrieved from reference TRBV29-1 and TRBJ2-6, is SAVISQKPSRDICQRGTSLTIQCQVDSQVTMMFWYRQQPGQSLTLIATANQGSEATYESGFVIDKFPISRPNLTFSTLTVSNMSPEDSSIYLCSVEDRGSSGKPGANVLTFGAGSRLTVL.

The genes are TRBV21-1 and TRBJ1-5; TRBD1 is the table's D call, not checked against the DNA. TRBV21-1 is shown as a pseudogene. There are 17 residues in the CDR3. The CDR3 DNA is TGTGCCAGCAGCAGTCGACCTACAGGGGTTAGCAATCAGCCCCAGCATTTT. Translation gives CASSSRPTGVSNQPQHF.

The chain carries TRBV6-6 and TRBJ2-3; 13 nucleotides match TRBD2. This CDR3 comprises 16 residues. Trimming cost V 5 bases and J 5 bases; bases outside gene matches: 7. The germline V gene encodes CDR1 MNHNY and CDR2 SVGAGI (reference sequence). CDR3 protein: CASSPGTSGIEDTQYF. The CDR3 region has the DNA TGTGCCAGCAGTCCCGGGACTAGCGGGATTGAAGATACGCAGTATTTT.

The rearrangement joins TRBV5-1 to TRBJ2-1, with D unclear. There are 13 residues in the CDR3. CDR1 is SGHRS and CDR2 is YFSETQ in the germline V gene. V shed 0 bases and J shed 10 bases, with 11 bases lying between them. This chain's CDR3 is CASSLAPIEEQFF. Here the CDR3 DNA reads TGCGCCAGCAGCTTGGCCCCGATAGAGGAGCAGTTCTTC.